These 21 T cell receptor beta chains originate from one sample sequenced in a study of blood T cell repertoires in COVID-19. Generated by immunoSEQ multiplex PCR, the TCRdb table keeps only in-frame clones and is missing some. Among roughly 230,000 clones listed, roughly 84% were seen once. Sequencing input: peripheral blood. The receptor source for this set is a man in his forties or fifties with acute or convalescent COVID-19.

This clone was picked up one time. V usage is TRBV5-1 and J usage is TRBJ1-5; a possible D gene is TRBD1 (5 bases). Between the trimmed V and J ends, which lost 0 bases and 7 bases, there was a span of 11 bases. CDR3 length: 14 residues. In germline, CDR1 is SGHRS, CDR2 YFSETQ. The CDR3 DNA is TGCGCCAGCAGCTTGGAGGGGCTTGAACAGCCCCAGCATTTT. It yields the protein CASSLEGLEQPQHF. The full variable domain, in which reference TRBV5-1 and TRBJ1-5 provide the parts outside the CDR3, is KAGVTQTPRYLIKTRGQQVTLSCSPISGHRSVSWYQQTPGQGLQFLFEYFSETQRNKGNFPGRFSGRQFSNSRSEMNVSTLELGDSALYLCASSLEGLEQPQHFGDGTRLSIL.

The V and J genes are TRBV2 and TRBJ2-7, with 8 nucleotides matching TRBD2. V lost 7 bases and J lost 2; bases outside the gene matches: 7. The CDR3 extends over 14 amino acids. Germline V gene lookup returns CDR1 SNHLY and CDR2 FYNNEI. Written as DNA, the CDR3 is TGTGCCAGCAATCGGGAGGGGGGTCCCTACGAGCAGTACTTC. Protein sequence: CASNREGGPYEQYF.

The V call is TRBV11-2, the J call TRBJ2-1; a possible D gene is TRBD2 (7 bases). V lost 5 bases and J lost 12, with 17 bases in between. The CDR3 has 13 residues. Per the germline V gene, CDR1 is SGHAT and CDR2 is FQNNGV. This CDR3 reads CASSVPGGASQFF. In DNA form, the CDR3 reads TGTGCCAGCAGCGTTCCGGGGGGCGCATCGCAGTTCTTC.

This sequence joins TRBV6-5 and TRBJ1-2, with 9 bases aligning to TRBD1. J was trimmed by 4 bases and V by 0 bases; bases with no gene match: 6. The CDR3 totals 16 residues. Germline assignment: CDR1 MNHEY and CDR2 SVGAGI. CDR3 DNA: TGTGCCAGCAGTTACTCCTCCGGACAGGGGTCCTATGGCTACACCTTC. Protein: CASSYSSGQGSYGYTF.

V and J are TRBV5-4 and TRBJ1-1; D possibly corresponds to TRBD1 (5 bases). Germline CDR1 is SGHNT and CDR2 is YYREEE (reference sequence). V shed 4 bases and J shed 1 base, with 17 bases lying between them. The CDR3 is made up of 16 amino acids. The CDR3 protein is CASSPGGGVGNTEAFF. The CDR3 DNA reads TGTGCCAGCAGCCCGGGGGGGGGTGTCGGGAACACTGAAGCTTTCTTT.

As DNA, the CDR3 is TGTGCCAGCAGTCCCGACACAGGGGGTACTGAAGCTTTCTTT. It codes for CASSPDTGGTEAFF. This chain links TRBV6-5 with TRBJ1-1; TRBD1 matches 8 bases. Germline V gene sequence: CDR1 MNHEY, CDR2 SVGAGI. With 5 bases clipped from V and 5 bases from J, the junction kept 7 bases outside the gene matches. CDR3 length: 14 amino acids.

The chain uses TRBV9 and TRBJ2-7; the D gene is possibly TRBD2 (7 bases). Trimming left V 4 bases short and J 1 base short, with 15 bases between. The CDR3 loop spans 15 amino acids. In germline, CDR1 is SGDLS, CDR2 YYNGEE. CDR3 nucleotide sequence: TGTGCCAGCAGCCCCCGGGGGGCAGATTCCTACGAGCAGTACTTC. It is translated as CASSPRGADSYEQYF.

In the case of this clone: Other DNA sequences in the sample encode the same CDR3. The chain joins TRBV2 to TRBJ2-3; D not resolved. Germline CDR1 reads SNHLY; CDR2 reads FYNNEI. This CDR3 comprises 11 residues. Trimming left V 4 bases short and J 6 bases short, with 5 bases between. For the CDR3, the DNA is TGTGCCAGCAGTGTCAGGGATACGCAGTATTTT. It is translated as CASSVRDTQYF.

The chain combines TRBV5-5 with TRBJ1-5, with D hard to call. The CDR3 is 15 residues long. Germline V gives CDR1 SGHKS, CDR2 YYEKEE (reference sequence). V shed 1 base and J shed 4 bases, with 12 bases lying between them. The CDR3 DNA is TGTGCCAGCAGCTTGATCGGGGAAGGTAATCAGCCCCAGCATTTT. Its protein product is CASSLIGEGNQPQHF.

CDR3 loop: CASSATGGASNQPQHF. CDR3 bases: TGTGCCAGCAGCGCCACAGGGGGCGCGAGCAATCAGCCCCAGCATTTT. J is TRBJ1-5 and V is TRBV5-5, with 9 bases that match TRBD1. J gave up 1 base and V 4 bases, and 6 bases lay outside the gene matches. The germline CDR1 and CDR2 sequences are SGHKS and YYEKEE (reference sequence). CDR3 size: 16 residues.

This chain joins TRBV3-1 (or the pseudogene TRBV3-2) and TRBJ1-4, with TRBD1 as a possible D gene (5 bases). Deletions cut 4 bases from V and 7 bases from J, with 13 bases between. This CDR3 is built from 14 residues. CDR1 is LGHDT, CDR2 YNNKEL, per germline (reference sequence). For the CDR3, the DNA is TGTGCCAGCAGCCCCCAGGTGGGGGGTGAAAAACTGTTTTTT. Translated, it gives CASSPQVGGEKLFF.

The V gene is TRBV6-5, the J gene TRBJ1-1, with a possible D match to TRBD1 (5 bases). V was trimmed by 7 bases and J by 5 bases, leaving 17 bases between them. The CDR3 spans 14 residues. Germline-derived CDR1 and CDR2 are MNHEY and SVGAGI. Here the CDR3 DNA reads TGTGCCAGCAACCCTAGCAAACGGGGGACTGAAGCTTTCTTT. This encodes CASNPSKRGTEAFF.

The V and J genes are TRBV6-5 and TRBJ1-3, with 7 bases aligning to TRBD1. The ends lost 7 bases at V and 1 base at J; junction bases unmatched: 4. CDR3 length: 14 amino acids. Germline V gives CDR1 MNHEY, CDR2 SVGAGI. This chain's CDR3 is CASTRTGSGNTIYF. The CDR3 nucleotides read TGTGCCAGCACTCGGACAGGTTCTGGAAACACCATATATTTT.

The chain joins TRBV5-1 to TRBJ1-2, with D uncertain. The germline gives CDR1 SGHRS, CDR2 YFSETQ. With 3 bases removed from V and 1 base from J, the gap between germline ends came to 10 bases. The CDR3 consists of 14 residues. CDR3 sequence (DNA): TGCGCCAGCAGCTCAGGAGCGGGTAACTATGGCTACACCTTC. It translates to CASSSGAGNYGYTF.

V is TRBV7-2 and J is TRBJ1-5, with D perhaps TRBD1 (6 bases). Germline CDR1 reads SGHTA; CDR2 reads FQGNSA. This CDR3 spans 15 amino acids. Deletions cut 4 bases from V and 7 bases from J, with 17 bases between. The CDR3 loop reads CASSSDRGGWQPQHF. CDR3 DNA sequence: TGTGCCAGCAGCTCCGATAGGGGGGGCTGGCAGCCCCAGCATTTT.

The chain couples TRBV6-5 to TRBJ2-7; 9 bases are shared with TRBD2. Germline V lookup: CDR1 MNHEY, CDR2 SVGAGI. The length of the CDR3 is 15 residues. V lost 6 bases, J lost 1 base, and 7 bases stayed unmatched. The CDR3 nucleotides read TGTGCCAGCAGCCGTAGCGGGGGCCCTTCCTACGAGCAGTACTTC. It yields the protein CASSRSGGPSYEQYF.

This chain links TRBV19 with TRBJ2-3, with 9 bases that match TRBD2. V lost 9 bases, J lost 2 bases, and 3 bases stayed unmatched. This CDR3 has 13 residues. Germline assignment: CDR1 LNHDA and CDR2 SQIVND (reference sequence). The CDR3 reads CASGTSYTDTQYF. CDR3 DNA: TGTGCCAGCGGGACTAGCTACACAGATACGCAGTATTTT.

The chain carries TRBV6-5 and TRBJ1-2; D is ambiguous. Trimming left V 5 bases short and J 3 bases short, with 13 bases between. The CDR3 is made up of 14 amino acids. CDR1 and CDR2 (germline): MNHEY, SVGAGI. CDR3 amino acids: CASSPPTFYYGYTF. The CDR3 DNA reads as TGTGCCAGCAGTCCTCCTACTTTTTACTATGGCTACACCTTC.

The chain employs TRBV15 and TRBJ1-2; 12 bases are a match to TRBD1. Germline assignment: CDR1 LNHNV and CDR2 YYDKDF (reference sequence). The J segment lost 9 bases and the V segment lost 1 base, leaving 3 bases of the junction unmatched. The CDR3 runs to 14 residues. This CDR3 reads CATSRGGQGASYTF. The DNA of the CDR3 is TGTGCCACCAGCAGAGGGGGACAGGGGGCGAGCTACACCTTC.

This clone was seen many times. CDR3 protein: CASSWDSPNANSPLHF. DNA of the CDR3: TGTGCCAGCAGTTGGGACAGTCCGAATGCGAATTCACCCCTCCACTTT. The gene calls are TRBV2 and TRBJ1-6; 7 positions match TRBD1. Germline V gives CDR1 SNHLY, CDR2 FYNNEI. The CDR3 extends over 16 amino acids. Trimming removed 5 bases from V and 7 bases from J; junction bases left unmatched: 11.

The CDR3 bases are TGCAGCGTTGGGGGGCTAGGGACTGAAGCTTTCTTT. Protein: CSVGGLGTEAFF. The chain employs TRBV29-1 and TRBJ1-1, with D tentatively TRBD1 (6 bases). In germline, CDR1 is SQVTM, CDR2 ANQGSEA. V lost 4 bases and J 5 bases, leaving 11 bases between the germline ends. This CDR3 is built from 12 residues.